Listed here are 25 T cell receptor beta chains from one sample, sequenced in a study of blood T cells in healthy people across ages. For the second PCR, which ran for about 6 to 12 cycles, a sample-barcoded 5' primer and a J-beta primer mix were used. MiXCR was run by TCRdb on the 5' RACE reads, yielding one entry per CDR3 protein. Found here are 1.5 million to 2 million distinct CDR3 sequences, approximately 30% of them singletons; the top ten hold approximately 7.7%. The sequenced material came from blood. Every receptor here comes from a woman in her 30s in good health.

This clonotype was picked up a small number of times. This sequence joins TRBV11-2 and TRBJ2-1; tentatively, D is TRBD1 (6 bases). This CDR3 contains 13 residues. Germline lookup yields CDR1 SGHAT and CDR2 FQNNGV. V lost 4 bases and J 15 bases, leaving 19 bases between the germline ends. CDR3 residues: CASSSSGQTLMFF. CDR3 bases: TGTGCCAGCAGCTCCTCCGGACAGACCCTTATGTTCTTC.

There are a few counts of this clonotype. The chain uses TRBV12-3 or TRBV12-4 and TRBJ1-2; maybe TRBD1 (6 bases). Trimming cost V 7 bases and J 5 bases, with 11 bases left between them. CDR3 length: 12 amino acids. CDR3 sequence reads: CASTEGGYGYTF. The CDR3 region has the DNA TGTGCCAGCACCGAAGGGGGATATGGCTACACCTTC.

In its sample, this clonotype was seen many times. The chain joins TRBV20-1 to TRBJ2-1; 7 nucleotides agree with TRBD2. The CDR3 is made up of 13 amino acids. Per the germline V gene, CDR1 is DFQATT and CDR2 is SNEGSKA (reference sequence). V shed 2 bases, J shed 5 bases, and the junction held 3 bases outside the gene matches. CDR3 DNA: TGCAGTGCTAGAACTAGCGATCACAATGAGCAGTTCTTC. This sequence encodes CSARTSDHNEQFF.

To note about this clonotype: Germline and junction disagree at one end, which may indicate a read error. The chain has TRBV6-6 and TRBJ2-2; D call uncertain. Germline CDR1 and CDR2: MNHNY and SVGAGI (reference sequence). The CDR3 spans 14 residues. The CDR3 region has the DNA TGTGCCAGCAGGTACTCCAGGAACACCGGGGAGCTGTTTTTT. This sequence encodes CASRYSRNTGELFF.

In its sample, this clonotype was seen a few times. The chain is built from TRBV5-5 and TRBJ2-1, with D perhaps assigned TRBD1 or TRBD2 (6 bases each). The CDR3 is 15 amino acids. V dropped 1 base and J dropped 7 bases, with 15 bases sitting between them. The germline gives CDR1 SGHKS, CDR2 YYEKEE (reference sequence). The CDR3 sequence: CASSLWSGAGNEQFF. CDR3 DNA: TGTGCCAGCAGCTTGTGGTCGGGGGCGGGGAATGAGCAGTTCTTC.

The chain recombines TRBV2 with TRBJ1-6; 9 positions match TRBD1. The V gene end was trimmed by 6 bases and the J gene end by 0 bases; junction bases not matched to a gene: 3. CDR3 length: 16 amino acids. Germline V CDR1 and CDR2: SNHLY, FYNNEI. The CDR3 reads CASSRDRDSYNSPLHF. The CDR3 DNA reads as TGTGCCAGCAGCCGGGACAGGGACTCCTATAATTCACCCCTCCACTTT.

This clonotype was seen only a few times. One junction end does not reproduce the germline sequence, and a read error may be involved. The gene calls are TRBV5-1 and TRBJ1-1; D not resolved. The CDR3 runs 13 residues. Germline lookup yields CDR1 SGHRS and CDR2 YFSETQ. The CDR3 nucleotides are TGTGCCAGCAGCTTGGACCCGGACACTGAAGCTTTCTTT. Amino acids: CASSLDPDTEAFF.

CDR3 region: CASGRQNTGELFF. CDR3 nucleotide sequence: TGTGCCAGCGGCCGACAGAACACCGGGGAGCTGTTTTTT. The chain is built from TRBV6-1 and TRBJ2-2; D is undetermined. Germline V gives CDR1 MNHNS, CDR2 SASEGT. The CDR3 runs 13 residues. Trimming stripped 8 bases from V and 1 base from J, with 8 bases between.

The chain's CDR3 is CASSTLGTGMSETQYF. As DNA, the CDR3 is TGTGCCAGCAGTACCCTCGGGACAGGGATGTCAGAGACCCAGTACTTC. J is TRBJ2-5 and V is TRBV27; TRBD1 matches at 9 bases. Germline CDR1 reads MNHEY; CDR2 reads SMNVEV (reference sequence). The CDR3 runs 16 residues. Unmatched junction bases numbered 11, after V lost 5 bases and J lost 4 bases.

This clonotype was recorded many times. Here the CDR3 DNA reads TGCAGCGTTGAAGTAGGGGGATATGGCTACACCTTC. Translated: CSVEVGGYGYTF. The rearrangement links TRBV29-1 to TRBJ1-2; D is possibly TRBD1 (6 bases). The CDR3 is made up of 12 amino acids. Germline loops: CDR1 SQVTM, CDR2 ANQGSEA. The V and J ends lost 1 base and 5 bases respectively, with 8 bases between them.

The CDR3 loop reads CSAIGPLAGGPLSYNEQFF. CDR3 DNA: TGCAGTGCAATTGGCCCACTAGCGGGAGGGCCCCTTTCCTACAATGAGCAGTTCTTC. V gene TRBV20-1 combines with J gene TRBJ2-1, with 13 nucleotides matching TRBD2. Germline loops: CDR1 DFQATT, CDR2 SNEGSKA (reference sequence). CDR3 length: 19 residues. V trimming: 6 bases; J trimming: 1 base; junction bases outside the gene matches: 15.

This clonotype was counted many times. J is TRBJ2-7 and V is TRBV5-1; tentative D call: TRBD1 (6 bases). CDR3 length equals 14 residues. Trimming removed 2 bases from V and 2 bases from J, with 11 bases in between. From germline, CDR1 is SGHRS and CDR2 YFSETQ. The CDR3 nucleotides are TGCGCCAGCAGCTTCACTAGGGGGACCTACGAGCAGTACTTC. It codes for CASSFTRGTYEQYF.

The chain couples TRBV7-3 to TRBJ1-6, with D possibly TRBD1 on 6 matching bases. Germline-derived CDR1 and CDR2 are SGHTA and FQGTGA. The V end was cut by 5 bases, the J end by 8 bases, with 13 bases between. CDR3 length equals 14 residues. CDR3 sequence: CASSQGTRDSPLHF. The CDR3 DNA is TGTGCCAGCAGCCAGGGGACAAGGGATTCACCCCTCCACTTT.

This clonotype was observed a handful of times. V usage is TRBV30 and J usage is TRBJ2-1; TRBD2 matches at 9 bases. The CDR3 totals 12 residues. J was trimmed by 8 bases and V by 8 bases; bases with no gene match: 7. CDR1 and CDR2 (germline): GTSNPN, SVGIG (reference sequence). This CDR3 is CAGTSILDEQFF. CDR3 bases: TGTGCCGGGACTAGCATCTTGGATGAGCAGTTCTTC.

The chain recombines TRBV7-6 with TRBJ2-1; no reliable D call. TRBJ2-7 explains the end of the DNA better; the J call may be wrong. This CDR3 has 17 residues. CDR1 is SGHVS, CDR2 FNYEAQ, per germline. The CDR3 is CASSLDPPPTSYNEQYF. DNA for the CDR3: TGTGCCAGCAGCTTAGATCCCCCGCCGACTTCCTACAATGAGCAGTACTTC.

This clonotype came up a few times. J is TRBJ1-2 and V is TRBV10-3; 7 bases match TRBD1. This CDR3 contains 13 residues. The V gene's germline CDR1 is ENHRY and CDR2 SYGVKD. V shed 4 bases, J shed 8 bases, and the junction held 7 bases outside the gene matches. The CDR3: CAISADRAVGYTF. In DNA form, the CDR3 reads TGTGCCATCAGTGCCGACAGGGCCGTAGGCTACACCTTC.

The chain is built from TRBV4-3 and TRBJ1-2; possibly TRBD1 for D (5 bases). V gave up 0 bases and J gave up 13 bases, with 21 bases separating them. This CDR3 spans 15 amino acids. Germline CDR1 reads LGHNA; CDR2 reads YSLEER. Written as DNA, the CDR3 is TGCGCCAGCAGCCAAGAACCGGGACGGCCAGTTGAAGTCACCTTC. It translates to CASSQEPGRPVEVTF.

Remarks on this clonotype: A much larger clonotype is one base distant, so this may be a read error. CDR3 sequence reads: CASSATRGEQYF. The CDR3 bases are TGTGCCAGCAGCGCTACACGGGGCGAGCAGTACTTC. The V and J genes are TRBV9 and TRBJ2-7; TRBD2 might be the D (5 bases). This CDR3 comprises 12 residues. Between the trimmed V and J ends, which lost 3 bases and 6 bases, there was a span of 10 bases. Germline-derived CDR1 and CDR2 are SGDLS and YYNGEE.

This clonotype was detected a few times. V usage is TRBV10-2 and J usage is TRBJ2-1; the D is unclear. Germline V gene lookup returns CDR1 WSHSY and CDR2 SAAADI. The CDR3 has 13 amino acids. Trimming removed 3 bases from V and 4 bases from J, with 7 bases in between. The CDR3 DNA reads TGCGCCAGCAGTGATGGGGTGTACAATGAGCAGTTCTTC. Translated: CASSDGVYNEQFF.

This sequence joins TRBV24-1 and TRBJ2-3, with 11 bases lining up with TRBD1. CDR1 is KGHDR and CDR2 is SFDVKD in the germline V gene. This CDR3 region has 15 residues. Trimming at V came to 2 bases and at J to 3 bases, leaving 0 bases not matched to a gene. CDR3 sequence reads: CATSDWDRGTDTQYF. CDR3 nucleotides: TGTGCCACCAGTGATTGGGACAGGGGGACAGATACGCAGTATTTT.

This clonotype was seen only a few times. V is TRBV12-3 or TRBV12-4 and J is TRBJ2-7; D is unresolved. Trimming removed 6 bases at V and 4 bases at J, with 10 bases between. The CDR3 covers 12 residues. The CDR3 coding sequence is TGTGCCAGCAGGGCTGACGAATACGAGCAGTACTTC. Amino acid sequence: CASRADEYEQYF.

This clonotype was observed a few times. At one of its ends the junction is not consistent with the germline gene, which may arise from a read error. The chain has TRBV5-1 and TRBJ2-6; 7 positions agree with TRBD2. Germline-derived CDR1 and CDR2 are SGHRS and YFSETQ. The CDR3 is 18 residues long. The CDR3 region is CASSLVGGTLSGANVRTF. CDR3 bases: TGCGCCAGCAGCTTGGTCGGGGGGACCCTCTCTGGGGCCAACGTCCGGACTTTC.

The chain is built from TRBV21-1 and TRBJ1-5. TRBV21-1 is a known pseudogene. The CDR3 extends over 14 amino acids. The CDR3: CASSKGEGVQPQHF. CDR3 nucleotide sequence: TGTGCCAGCAGCAAAGGTGAGGGCGTCCAGCCCCAGCATTTT.

This rearrangement joins TRBV5-1 to TRBJ1-6, with D possibly matching TRBD1 (6 bases). Trimming cost V 0 bases and J 9 bases, with 13 bases left between them. Germline V CDR1 and CDR2: SGHRS, YFSETQ. The CDR3 totals 15 residues. The CDR3 region has the DNA TGCGCCAGCAGCTTGGGGGACACCACCAGTTCACCCCTCCACTTT. Translated, it gives CASSLGDTTSSPLHF.

This clonotype was seen only a few times. V usage is TRBV29-1 and J usage is TRBJ2-3, with 9 positions matching TRBD2. Germline V gene sequence: CDR1 SQVTM, CDR2 ANQGSEA. V shed 6 bases and J 6 bases; nucleotides not matched to a gene: 4. The CDR3 extends over 12 amino acids. The DNA of the CDR3 is TGCAGCGTACTCACTAGCGGGGATACGCAGTATTTT. Translated: CSVLTSGDTQYF.